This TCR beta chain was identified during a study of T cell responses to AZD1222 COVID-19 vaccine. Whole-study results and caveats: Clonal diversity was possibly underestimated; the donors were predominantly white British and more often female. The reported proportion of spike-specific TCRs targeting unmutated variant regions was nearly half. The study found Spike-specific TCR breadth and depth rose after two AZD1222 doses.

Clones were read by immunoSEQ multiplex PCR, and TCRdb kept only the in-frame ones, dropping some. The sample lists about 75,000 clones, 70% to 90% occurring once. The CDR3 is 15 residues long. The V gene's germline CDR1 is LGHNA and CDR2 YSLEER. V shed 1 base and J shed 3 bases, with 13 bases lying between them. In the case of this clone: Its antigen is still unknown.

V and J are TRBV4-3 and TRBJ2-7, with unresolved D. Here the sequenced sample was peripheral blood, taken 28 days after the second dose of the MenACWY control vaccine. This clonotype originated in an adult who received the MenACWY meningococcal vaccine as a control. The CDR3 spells CASSQGFNLDYEQYF. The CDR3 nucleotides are TGCGCCAGCAGCCAAGGATTTAATTTGGACTACGAGCAGTACTTC.